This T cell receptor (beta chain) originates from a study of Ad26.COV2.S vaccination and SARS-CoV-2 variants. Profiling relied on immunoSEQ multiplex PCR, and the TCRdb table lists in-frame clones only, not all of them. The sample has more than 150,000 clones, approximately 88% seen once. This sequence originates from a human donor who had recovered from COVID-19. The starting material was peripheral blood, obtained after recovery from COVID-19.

The CDR3 region is CASSLGLAGREETQYF. CDR3 in DNA: TGCGCCAGCAGCTTGGGACTAGCGGGACGGGAAGAGACCCAGTACTTC. V gene TRBV5-1 combines with J gene TRBJ2-5; 11 nucleotides match TRBD2. The CDR3 contains 16 residues. The ends lost 0 bases at V and 3 bases at J; junction bases unmatched: 4. Germline-derived CDR1 and CDR2 are SGHRS and YFSETQ.